This T cell receptor beta chain is from a study of memory CD4+ T cells and cytomegalovirus serostatus. Single viable CD3+CD4+CD8-CD45RO+ cells were sorted as the memory CD4+ T cells. The study's findings and limits: A US-trained random forest predicted CMV serostatus with median AUC 0.91. Of approximately 160 reported CMV TCRbeta sequences, about 67 were found in memory CD4+ repertoires.

In the source study's methods: Out-of-frame sequences were removed, leaving 2 million to 2.5 million distinct TCRbeta sequences. The data were produced by immunoSEQ multiplex PCR, yet TCRdb's version contains in-frame clones alone and is incomplete. V, J and clone size are those of that table, while D and trimming were read from the DNA. The sample carries some 60,000 clones, over 65% recorded once. Per the germline V gene, CDR1 is ENHRY and CDR2 is SYGVKD. The CDR3 is made up of 15 amino acids. V lost 6 bases and J lost 2; bases outside the gene matches: 8. Of note for this clone: What it binds is not known.

Sequences were obtained from memory CD4+ T cells from blood. The chain recombines TRBV10-3 with TRBJ2-5, with 8 bases lining up with TRBD1. This sequence was found in an adult in good health and CMV-seropositive. The CDR3 loop reads CAISSGQGQQETQYF. The CDR3 DNA is TGTGCCATCAGCTCCGGACAGGGACAACAAGAGACCCAGTACTTC.